The present T cell receptor (beta chain) was sequenced within a study of cytomegalovirus exposure and HLA in healthy donors. From germline, CDR1 is SGHRS and CDR2 YFSETQ. This CDR3 has 14 residues. Trimming removed 1 base from V and 2 bases from J, with 7 bases in between. For this clone: Other DNA sequences from this sample encode an identical CDR3 as well.

Use of 60 Vbeta and 13 Jbeta primers characterized the PCR. Measured with immunoSEQ multiplex PCR; TCRdb has only the in-frame clones, and not every one. The sample data list 60,000 to 85,000 clones. This sequence originates from a man aged 45-65 years in good health and CMV-seropositive. The chain is built from TRBV5-1 and TRBJ2-1; D is uncertain. The sequenced material came from PBMCs. CDR3 in amino acids: CASSLTGPYNEQFF. In DNA, the CDR3 is TGCGCCAGCAGCTTGACTGGGCCCTACAATGAGCAGTTCTTC.